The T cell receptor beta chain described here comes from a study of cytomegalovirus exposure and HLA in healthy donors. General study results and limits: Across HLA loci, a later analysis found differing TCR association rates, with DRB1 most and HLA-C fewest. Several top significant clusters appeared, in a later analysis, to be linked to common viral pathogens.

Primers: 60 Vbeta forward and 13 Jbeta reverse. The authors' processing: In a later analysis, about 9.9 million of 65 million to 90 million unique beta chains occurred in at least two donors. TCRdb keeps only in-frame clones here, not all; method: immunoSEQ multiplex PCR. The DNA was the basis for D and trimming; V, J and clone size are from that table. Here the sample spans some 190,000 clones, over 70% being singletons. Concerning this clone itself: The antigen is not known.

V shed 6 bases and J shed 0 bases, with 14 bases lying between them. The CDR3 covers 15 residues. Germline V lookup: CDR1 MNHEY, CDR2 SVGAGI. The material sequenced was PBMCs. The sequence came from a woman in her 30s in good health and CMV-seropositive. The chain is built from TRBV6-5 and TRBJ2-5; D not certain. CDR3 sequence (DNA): TGTGCCAGCAGAGCAGGCTTCCAGTACCAAGAGACCCAGTACTTC. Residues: CASRAGFQYQETQYF.